Following are 26 T cell receptor beta chains from one sample sequenced in a study of T cell responses to AZD1222 COVID-19 vaccine. Repertoires were generated with immunoSEQ multiplex PCR, while TCRdb's copy carries only in-frame clones and drops some. Here the sample spans some 180,000 clones, roughly 92% being singletons. The sequencing used peripheral blood, collected 28 days after the second AZD1222 dose. The receptors come from an adult who received the AZD1222 COVID-19 vaccine.

The genes are TRBV7-9 and TRBJ2-1; D gene ambiguous. Germline V gene lookup returns CDR1 SEHNR and CDR2 FQNEAQ (reference sequence). This CDR3 is built from 17 residues. V lost 4 bases, J lost 4 bases, and 20 bases lay in between. CDR3 sequence reads: CASSSTGVEAVYNEQFF. The CDR3 DNA reads TGTGCCAGCAGCTCAACTGGGGTCGAGGCGGTGTACAATGAGCAGTTCTTC.

The J gene is TRBJ2-7, the V gene TRBV29-1; no clear D. CDR1 and CDR2 from the germline V gene are SQVTM and ANQGSEA. Trimming pared 4 bases from V and 4 bases from J, leaving 8 bases between. CDR3 length: 11 residues. The CDR3 DNA follows: TGCAGCGTTGCGTTAGGTTACGAGCAGTACTTC. It translates to CSVALGYEQYF.

The chain is built from TRBV28 and TRBJ1-5; D not certain. V lost 5 bases, J lost 4 bases, and 18 bases lay in between. The CDR3 is 16 amino acids. From germline, CDR1 is MDHEN and CDR2 SYDVKM. The CDR3 loop is CASSPLGRSQNQPQHF. The CDR3 coding sequence is TGTGCCAGCAGTCCGCTTGGGCGAAGCCAAAATCAGCCCCAGCATTTT.

The chain carries TRBV12-3 or TRBV12-4 and TRBJ1-2; D gene unclear. This CDR3 has 12 residues. Trimming took off 5 bases at V and 5 bases at J, with 9 bases between the two ends. The CDR3 is CASSDGGYGYTF. CDR3 DNA sequence: TGTGCCAGCAGTGACGGTGGATATGGCTACACCTTC.

This clone was seen once. The chain carries TRBV7-3 and TRBJ2-5; no clear D gene. V lost 3 bases to trimming and J lost 7 bases, with 12 bases between them. The CDR3 has 13 residues. Per the germline V gene, CDR1 is SGHTA and CDR2 is FQGTGA. The chain's CDR3 is CASSLEGSGTQYF. In DNA form, the CDR3 reads TGTGCCAGCAGCTTGGAAGGGTCCGGGACCCAGTACTTC. The full variable domain, with the rest looked up from reference TRBV7-3 and TRBJ2-5, is GAGVSQTPSNKVTEKGKYVELRCDPISGHTALYWYRQSLGQGPEFLIYFQGTGAADDSGLPNDRFFAVRPEGSVSTLKIQRTERGDSAVYLCASSLEGSGTQYFGPGTRLLVL.

This clone was seen only once. The genes are TRBV6-1 and TRBJ1-5; a weak D match, TRBD1 (5 bases). The germline gives CDR1 MNHNS, CDR2 SASEGT. V was shortened by 2 bases and J by 0 bases, with 11 bases between the two germline ends. This CDR3 contains 16 residues. This chain's CDR3 is CASSEKAGISNQPQHF. The CDR3 region has the DNA TGTGCCAGCAGTGAAAAGGCAGGGATTAGCAATCAGCCCCAGCATTTT.

The chain employs TRBV11-2 and TRBJ2-5, with a possible D match to TRBD1 (6 bases). Trimming shortened V by 6 bases and J by 5 bases, and 19 bases separated the two germline ends. The germline CDR1 and CDR2 sequences are SGHAT and FQNNGV. This CDR3 contains 15 residues. CDR3 nucleotides: TGTGCCAGCAGGATACAGGGTTTGTGGATGGAGACCCAGTACTTC. Translating it yields CASRIQGLWMETQYF.

The chain couples TRBV27 to TRBJ2-1; TRBD2 matches 11 bases. The CDR3 is 15 amino acids. Germline V gene lookup returns CDR1 MNHEY and CDR2 SMNVEV (reference sequence). V dropped 7 bases and J dropped 2; count of bases not matched to a gene: 4. CDR3 sequence reads: CASTLTSGAYNEQFF. The CDR3 bases are TGTGCCAGCACCCTGACTAGCGGGGCCTACAATGAGCAGTTCTTC.

This rearrangement joins TRBV5-1 to TRBJ1-3; D ambiguous. V was pared by 0 bases and J by 1 base, with 11 bases between. The V gene's germline CDR1 is SGHRS and CDR2 YFSETQ. The CDR3 has 16 amino acids. In nucleotides, the CDR3 is TGCGCCAGCAGCTTGGAGCAGGCTACGTCTGGAAACACCATATATTTT. Protein: CASSLEQATSGNTIYF.

The CDR3 loop is CASSLDSEKEKLFF. As DNA, the CDR3 is TGTGCCAGCAGCTTAGATTCTGAGAAAGAAAAACTGTTTTTT. The V and J genes are TRBV11-2 and TRBJ1-4; D remains ambiguous. This CDR3 contains 14 residues. Germline V gene lookup returns CDR1 SGHAT and CDR2 FQNNGV. The V gene lost 0 bases and the J gene lost 8 bases, with 10 bases spanning the gap.

V usage is TRBV5-4 and J usage is TRBJ1-1; D not resolved. CDR3 length equals 11 residues. Germline V CDR1 and CDR2: SGHNT, YYREEE (reference sequence). V was shortened by 1 base and J by 11 bases, with 9 bases between the two germline ends. The CDR3 nucleotides are TGTGCCAGCAGCTTGAACCAGGAGGCTTTCTTT. This translates into CASSLNQEAFF.

The V gene is TRBV5-1, the J gene TRBJ1-6, with TRBD1 matching 9 bases. Germline assignment: CDR1 SGHRS and CDR2 YFSETQ. This CDR3 comprises 16 residues. Germline trimming cut 4 bases from V and 7 bases from J; bases unmatched to any gene: 9. CDR3 region: CASSHTGGLGNSPLHF. The DNA of the CDR3 is TGCGCCAGCAGCCATACAGGGGGCCTCGGAAATTCACCCCTCCACTTT.

The chain employs TRBV4-1 and TRBJ2-6; D is unclear. Trimming shortened V by 4 bases and J by 0 bases, and 7 bases separated the two germline ends. This CDR3 region has 15 residues. Germline V CDR1 and CDR2: MGHRA, YSYEKL. The CDR3 region has the DNA TGCGCCAGCAGCCCGACCCCCTCTGGGGCCAACGTCCTGACTTTC. Its translation is CASSPTPSGANVLTF.

The gene calls are TRBV20-1 and TRBJ2-1, with 13 nucleotides matching TRBD2. The CDR3 sequence is 17 residues long. CDR1 is DFQATT, CDR2 SNEGSKA, per germline (reference sequence). Losses at the gene ends were 3 bases for V and 3 bases for J; bases not matched to a gene: 8. CDR3 nucleotide sequence: TGCAGTGCTAGTGGGGGACTAGCGGGAACGGACTACAATGAGCAGTTCTTC. It is translated as CSASGGLAGTDYNEQFF.

V is TRBV5-1 and J is TRBJ1-1; a weak D match, TRBD1 (5 bases). The V gene's germline CDR1 is SGHRS and CDR2 YFSETQ. The CDR3 runs 15 residues. V gave up 0 bases and J gave up 4 bases, with 13 bases separating them. CDR3 nucleotides: TGCGCCAGCAGCTTGGCCGGGGCGGGAACCACTGAAGCTTTCTTT. This encodes CASSLAGAGTTEAFF.

A remark on this clone: Germline and junction disagree at one end, which may indicate a read error. This sequence joins TRBV30 and TRBJ2-3, with 9 bases that match TRBD1. The germline gives CDR1 GTSNPN, CDR2 SVGIG (reference sequence). This CDR3 is built from 12 residues. CDR3 in amino acids: CAWTPRGRDREF. CDR3 bases: TGTGCCTGGACCCCTAGGGGGAGGGACAGGGAATTT.

The gene calls are TRBV19 and TRBJ1-1; D not resolved. Germline values: CDR1 LNHDA, CDR2 SQIVND (reference sequence). Trimming pared 3 bases from V and 1 base from J, leaving 6 bases between. This CDR3 has 13 residues. The CDR3 sequence is CASSISRNTEAFF. DNA of the CDR3: TGTGCCAGTAGTATTAGTCGGAACACTGAAGCTTTCTTT.

The chain has TRBV4-2 and TRBJ1-2; 7 bases fit TRBD1. This CDR3 spans 13 amino acids. Germline-derived CDR1 and CDR2 are LGHNA and YNFKEQ. With 2 bases clipped from V and 6 bases from J, the junction kept 3 bases outside the gene matches. CDR3 coding DNA: TGTGCCAGCAGCCAAACTACAGGGGATGGCTACACCTTC. Protein product: CASSQTTGDGYTF.

The chain uses TRBV6-1 and TRBJ1-6; D is uncertain. Germline V gives CDR1 MNHNS, CDR2 SASEGT. This CDR3 is built from 15 residues. The V end lost 1 base, the J end lost 0 bases, and 4 bases lay between the germline ends. CDR3 residues: CASSEGSSYNSPLHF. The DNA for the CDR3 is TGTGCCAGCAGTGAAGGGAGCTCCTATAATTCACCCCTCCACTTT.

The rearrangement joins TRBV6-2 or TRBV6-3 to TRBJ2-7; 8 nucleotides line up with TRBD2. CDR3 length: 17 amino acids. CDR1 is MNHEY and CDR2 is SVGEGT in the germline V gene. V lost 0 bases and J lost 2; bases outside the gene matches: 9. The CDR3 nucleotides read TGTGCCAGCAGTTACTCGATTACGACTAGCGTTACCTACGAGCAGTACTTC. Amino acid sequence: CASSYSITTSVTYEQYF.

The V gene is TRBV7-9, the J gene TRBJ2-1; 8 bases fit TRBD1. V dropped 4 bases and J dropped 5; count of bases not matched to a gene: 7. The CDR3 totals 15 residues. In germline, CDR1 is SEHNR, CDR2 FQNEAQ (reference sequence). CDR3 DNA: TGTGCCAGCAGCTCTCCACAGGGGGAGAACAATGAGCAGTTCTTC. This gives the protein CASSSPQGENNEQFF.

The chain combines TRBV28 with TRBJ1-2; tentative D call: TRBD1 (5 bases). The CDR3 is made up of 14 amino acids. The V end lost 6 bases, the J end lost 3 bases, and 14 bases lay between the germline ends. Germline lookup yields CDR1 MDHEN and CDR2 SYDVKM. The DNA for the CDR3 is TGTGCCAGCAGGTTAAGGGCGGGGGACTATGGCTACACCTTC. Its translation is CASRLRAGDYGYTF.

This clone was detected once. The V gene is TRBV28, the J gene TRBJ2-7; D gene ambiguous. CDR1 and CDR2 (germline): MDHEN, SYDVKM. The CDR3 runs 17 residues. The V end lost 6 bases, the J end lost 1 base, and 22 bases lay between the germline ends. The CDR3 DNA reads as TGTGCCAGCAGAAAGGGCCAGGCCGAACCTGGTTCCTACGAGCAGTACTTC. The encoded protein is CASRKGQAEPGSYEQYF.

The DNA of the CDR3 is TGTGCCAGCAGCGTAGGTGACACAGTGGGCCCGAGCTCTGGAAACACCATATATTTT. Translating it yields CASSVGDTVGPSSGNTIYF. The chain is built from TRBV9 and TRBJ1-3; D is unclear. Germline assignment: CDR1 SGDLS and CDR2 YYNGEE. V lost 0 bases, J lost 0 bases, and 19 bases lay in between. This CDR3 spans 19 amino acids.

The CDR3 here is CASSLRRDYRGSKEETQYF. The CDR3 nucleotides read TGCGCCAGCAGCCTACGTAGGGACTACAGGGGAAGTAAGGAAGAGACCCAGTACTTC. The chain uses TRBV5-1 and TRBJ2-5; the D gene could be TRBD1 or TRBD2 (7 bases each). Germline loops: CDR1 SGHRS, CDR2 YFSETQ. Trimming shortened V by 4 bases and J by 3 bases, and 28 bases separated the two germline ends. The CDR3 has 19 amino acids.

The chain couples TRBV7-9 to TRBJ2-2, with D tentatively TRBD1 (6 bases). The CDR3 is 14 amino acids. V was trimmed by 6 bases and J by 4 bases, leaving 12 bases between them. CDR1 SEHNR and CDR2 FQNEAQ come from the germline V gene (reference sequence). CDR3 sequence: CASSSLRGTGELFF. The CDR3 nucleotides read TGTGCCAGCAGTTCCCTCAGGGGCACCGGGGAGCTGTTTTTT.